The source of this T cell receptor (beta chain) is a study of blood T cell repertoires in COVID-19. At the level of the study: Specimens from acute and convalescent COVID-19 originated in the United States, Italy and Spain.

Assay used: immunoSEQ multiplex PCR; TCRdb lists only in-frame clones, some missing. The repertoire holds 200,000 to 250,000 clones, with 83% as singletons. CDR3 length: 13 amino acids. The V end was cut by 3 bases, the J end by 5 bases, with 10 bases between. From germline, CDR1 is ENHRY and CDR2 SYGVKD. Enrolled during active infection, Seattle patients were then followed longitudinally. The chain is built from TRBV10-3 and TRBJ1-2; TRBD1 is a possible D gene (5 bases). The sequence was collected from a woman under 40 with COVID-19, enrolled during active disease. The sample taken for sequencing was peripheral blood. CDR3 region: CAISEGVRYGYTF. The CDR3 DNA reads TGTGCCATCAGTGAAGGGGTGAGGTATGGCTACACCTTC.